This T cell receptor (beta chain) derives from a study of T cells in Graves' hyperthyroidism and ophthalmopathy. About the research overall: Peripheral blood was obtained at initial diagnosis, preceding any treatment. Study-wide findings and caveats: Most thyroid clonotypes that were expanded above 0.001 also turned up in blood.

With V trimmed by 5 bases and J by 4 bases, 5 bases remained unmatched. The length of the CDR3 is 15 residues. Germline loops: CDR1 SNHLY, CDR2 FYNNEI. Duration under 3 months, a NOSPECS grade of at least 4, and a Clinical Activity Score of at least 3 characterized the ophthalmopathy patients. Diagnosing involved the use of clinical symptoms, serum thyroxine and TRAb, thyroid ultrasound and orbital computed tomography. This clonotype was seen ten or more times. Its antigen is not known. Authors of the study amplified TCR beta CDR3 regions from RNA transcripts. The study used the HTBI primer set for a first-round RT-PCR of the TCR CDR3. TCRdb passed the multiplex PCR reads through MiXCR, listing each CDR3 protein once. The table shows around 690,000 distinct CDR3 sequences, with around 20% occurring only once.

The gene calls are TRBV2 and TRBJ2-3, with TRBD2 matching 11 bases. The sequence came from a young man with Graves' ophthalmopathy. Sample: blood. CDR3 nucleotide sequence: TGTGCCAGCAGTCCCACTAGCGGGAGCCCAGATACGCAGTATTTT. This sequence encodes CASSPTSGSPDTQYF.